A single sample gave rise to the 26 T cell receptor beta chains below, sequenced in a study of blood T cell repertoires in COVID-19. Method: immunoSEQ multiplex PCR; TCRdb's copy keeps in-frame clones and lacks some. The repertoire has about 120,000 clones, 85% to 90% of them found once; the top ten carry around 30%. The sequencing input was peripheral blood. Receptors originate from a man between 65 and 85 years old with active or convalescent COVID-19.

The V and J genes are TRBV7-2 and TRBJ2-3, with D possibly matching TRBD1 (5 bases). The germline V gene has CDR1 SGHTA and CDR2 FQGNSA. V was pared by 2 bases and J by 4 bases, with 10 bases between. The CDR3 runs 14 residues. CDR3 sequence: CASSLSGRADTQYF. In DNA, the CDR3 is TGTGCCAGCAGCTTATCAGGCAGGGCAGATACGCAGTATTTT.

V gene TRBV12-3 or TRBV12-4 combines with J gene TRBJ1-1; no firm D call. Trimming cost V 6 bases and J 2 bases, with 10 bases left between them. This CDR3 has 13 residues. CDR3 bases: TGTGCCAGCAGCACGACACCCAACACTGAAGCTTTCTTT. Amino acids: CASSTTPNTEAFF.

The chain combines TRBV6-1 with TRBJ2-3; no clear D gene. CDR1 is MNHNS and CDR2 is SASEGT in the germline V gene. The CDR3 consists of 15 residues. Deletions cut 2 bases from V and 0 bases from J, with 9 bases between. Written as DNA, the CDR3 is TGTGCCAGCAGTGAACTGCCAGTTAGCACAGATACGCAGTATTTT. Protein: CASSELPVSTDTQYF.

The V call is TRBV28, the J call TRBJ1-1, with D possibly TRBD1 on 5 matching bases. Germline values: CDR1 MDHEN, CDR2 SYDVKM. The CDR3 loop spans 15 amino acids. V was cut by 2 bases and J by 0 bases, with 10 bases left in between. CDR3 sequence reads: CASSLPDSLNTEAFF. CDR3 DNA sequence: TGTGCCAGCAGTTTACCTGACAGCCTGAACACTGAAGCTTTCTTT.

The V gene is TRBV6-5, the J gene TRBJ1-3; TRBD1 aligns across 9 bases. The CDR3 has 15 amino acids. Trimming cost V 2 bases and J 4 bases; bases outside gene matches: 3. The germline V gene has CDR1 MNHEY and CDR2 SVGAGI. The CDR3 nucleotides are TGTGCCAGCAGTTACGCGGGACAGGGCGGAAACACCATATATTTT. This sequence encodes CASSYAGQGGNTIYF.

The V gene is TRBV6-5, the J gene TRBJ2-5, with 7 bases fitting TRBD1. V dropped 7 bases and J dropped 3; count of bases not matched to a gene: 5. The CDR3 has 13 amino acids. CDR1 and CDR2 (germline): MNHEY, SVGAGI. The DNA for the CDR3 is TGTGCCAGCACCAACGACAGGGAAGAGACCCAGTACTTC. The encoded protein is CASTNDREETQYF.

This chain links TRBV2 with TRBJ1-5; D possibly corresponds to TRBD1 (6 bases). This CDR3 is built from 15 residues. Germline assignment: CDR1 SNHLY and CDR2 FYNNEI. V was shortened by 2 bases and J by 3 bases, with 11 bases between the two germline ends. The CDR3 sequence: CASSEIGGSNQPQHF. CDR3 bases: TGTGCCAGCAGTGAAATTGGGGGCTCCAATCAGCCCCAGCATTTT.

The V and J genes are TRBV3-1 (or the pseudogene TRBV3-2) and TRBJ2-7; 11 positions match TRBD2. Germline-derived CDR1 and CDR2 are LGHDT and YNNKEL (reference sequence). CDR3 length: 15 amino acids. V dropped 1 base and J dropped 6; count of bases not matched to a gene: 5. DNA for the CDR3: TGTGCCAGCAGCCAAGCACTAGCGGGAGTTCCCGAGCAGTACTTC. Its translation: CASSQALAGVPEQYF.

J is TRBJ2-5 and V is TRBV20-1; no definite D call. V lost 1 base, J lost 3 bases, and 3 bases lay in between. The CDR3 is 11 amino acids. Germline V CDR1 and CDR2: DFQATT, SNEGSKA (reference sequence). This CDR3 is CSARAEETQYF. The CDR3 DNA reads TGCAGTGCTAGAGCGGAAGAGACCCAGTACTTC.

The rearrangement links TRBV2 to TRBJ2-1, with D unclear. This CDR3 region has 13 residues. V lost 8 bases and J 0 bases, leaving 8 bases between the germline ends. The germline V gene encodes CDR1 SNHLY and CDR2 FYNNEI. The CDR3, as DNA: TGTGCCAGCCGCGTGAGCTCCTACAATGAGCAGTTCTTC. Its protein product is CASRVSSYNEQFF.

This clone has a single count. The rearrangement links TRBV7-2 to TRBJ1-5, with D possibly being TRBD1 (5 bases). Germline V gives CDR1 SGHTA, CDR2 FQGNSA. This CDR3 spans 14 amino acids. V lost 5 bases to trimming and J lost 2 bases, with 10 bases between them. In DNA form, the CDR3 reads TGTGCCAGCAGCCCCGGGGGAGGCAATCAGCCCCAGCATTTT. Residues: CASSPGGGNQPQHF. The whole variable domain, remainder taken from reference TRBV7-2 and TRBJ1-5, is GAGVSQSPSNKVTEKGKDVELRCDPISGHTALYWYRQSLGQGLEFLIYFQGNSAPDKSGLPSDRFSAERTGGSVSTLTIQRTQQEDSAVYLCASSPGGGNQPQHFGDGTRLSIL.

The rearrangement uses TRBV7-9 and TRBJ1-2, with 7 bases fitting TRBD1. Germline values: CDR1 SEHNR, CDR2 FQNEAQ (reference sequence). This CDR3 has 16 residues. Trimming took 0 bases from V and 4 from J; bases not matched to a gene: 8. CDR3 coding DNA: TGTGCCAGCAGCTTAGCCACAGCAGGGGGAGCCTATGGCTACACCTTC. Translated: CASSLATAGGAYGYTF. Full variable domain (remainder filled in from reference TRBV7-9 and TRBJ1-2): DTGVSQNPRHKITKRGQNVTFRCDPISEHNRLYWYRQTLGQGPEFLTYFQNEAQLEKSRLLSDRFSAERPKGSFSTLEIQRTEQGDSAMYLCASSLATAGGAYGYTFGSGTRLTVV.

CDR3 nucleotide sequence: TGTGCCAGTAGTATCCAGGGGAAAGGTGAAAAACTGTTTTTT. This gives the protein CASSIQGKGEKLFF. The chain is built from TRBV19 and TRBJ1-4; TRBD1 might be the D (6 bases). Germline V gene data show CDR1 as LNHDA and CDR2 as SQIVND (reference sequence). Trimming cost V 3 bases and J 7 bases, with 12 bases left between them. This CDR3 comprises 14 residues.

This sequence joins TRBV5-1 and TRBJ2-3, with 8 bases that match TRBD2. CDR3 length equals 15 residues. CDR1 SGHRS and CDR2 YFSETQ come from the germline V gene. V lost 6 bases and J lost 4; bases outside the gene matches: 10. Written as DNA, the CDR3 is TGCGCCAGCACTCAACGTCAAGCGGGAGCAGATACGCAGTATTTT. It translates to CASTQRQAGADTQYF.

The CDR3 is CASSLGQGATTYGYTF. The DNA of the CDR3 is TGTGCCAGCAGTTTGGGGCAGGGGGCGACTACGTATGGCTACACCTTC. V usage is TRBV28 and J usage is TRBJ1-2, with 8 bases lining up with TRBD1. V lost 3 bases and J lost 5; bases outside the gene matches: 11. The CDR3 has 16 amino acids. Germline CDR1 reads MDHEN; CDR2 reads SYDVKM.

This clone turned up a few times. The CDR3 DNA is TGCGCCAGCAGTGATAATAGCAATCAGCCCCAGCATTTT. Amino acid sequence: CASSDNSNQPQHF. The chain combines TRBV10-1 with TRBJ1-5; D is undetermined. The CDR3 extends over 13 amino acids. V gave up 3 bases and J gave up 0 bases, with 3 bases separating them. Germline V gives CDR1 WNHNN, CDR2 SYGVQD (reference sequence).

V usage is TRBV21-1 and J usage is TRBJ2-7; the table's D call, TRBD2, was not checked against the DNA. TRBV21-1 is a recognized pseudogene. CDR3 length: 17 residues. The chain's CDR3 is CASSPGVGVKAVYEQYF. CDR3 in DNA: TGTGCCAGCAGCCCGGGGGTTGGGGTAAAGGCTGTGTACGAGCAGTACTTC.

The chain is built from TRBV5-1 and TRBJ2-5; 7 positions agree with TRBD1. The CDR3 contains 15 residues. Germline V lookup: CDR1 SGHRS, CDR2 YFSETQ. J gave up 2 bases and V 2 bases, and 6 bases lay outside the gene matches. The CDR3 nucleotides read TGCGCCAGCAGCTTAGCCGGACAGGTTCAAGAGACCCAGTACTTC. This gives the protein CASSLAGQVQETQYF. Full variable domain (remainder filled in from reference TRBV5-1 and TRBJ2-5): KAGVTQTPRYLIKTRGQQVTLSCSPISGHRSVSWYQQTPGQGLQFLFEYFSETQRNKGNFPGRFSGRQFSNSRSEMNVSTLELGDSALYLCASSLAGQVQETQYFGPGTRLLVL.

The chain has TRBV6-5 and TRBJ2-2; 8 bases fit TRBD1. CDR1 and CDR2 (germline): MNHEY, SVGAGI. V shed 6 bases and J 3 bases; nucleotides not matched to a gene: 3. The CDR3 has 14 residues. In nucleotides, the CDR3 is TGTGCCAGCAGGGACAGGGCCTACACCGGGGAGCTGTTTTTT. Amino acid sequence: CASRDRAYTGELFF.

The genes are TRBV7-9 and TRBJ1-1, with D possibly matching TRBD1 (5 bases). CDR3 length: 15 amino acids. V gave up 2 bases and J gave up 1 base, with 11 bases separating them. Germline CDR1 reads SEHNR; CDR2 reads FQNEAQ (reference sequence). CDR3 nucleotides: TGTGCCAGCAGCTTATGGTGGGGGGAGAACACTGAAGCTTTCTTT. Its protein product is CASSLWWGENTEAFF.

The chain carries TRBV28 and TRBJ2-2; the D gene is possibly TRBD1 (8 bases). The CDR3 consists of 16 residues. V lost 4 bases, J lost 1 base, and 13 bases lay in between. In germline, CDR1 is MDHEN, CDR2 SYDVKM. CDR3 in DNA: TGTGCCAGCAGTTCCGGGGGGACAGGGAACACCGGGGAGCTGTTTTTT. Amino acid sequence: CASSSGGTGNTGELFF.

This clone has a handful of counts. The chain uses TRBV6-5 and TRBJ2-3, with 8 bases identical to TRBD2. CDR1 is MNHEY, CDR2 SVGAGI, per germline. This CDR3 has 15 amino acids. With 6 bases clipped from V and 1 base from J, the junction kept 6 bases outside the gene matches. In DNA form, the CDR3 reads TGTGCCAGCAGACTCCCGGGAGGGGGCACAGATACGCAGTATTTT. This codes for CASRLPGGGTDTQYF.

J is TRBJ2-1 and V is TRBV28, with 7 bases matching TRBD2. V was clipped by 1 base and J by 2 bases; unmatched bases: 14. The CDR3 runs 19 residues. Germline V gene data show CDR1 as MDHEN and CDR2 as SYDVKM. Here the CDR3 DNA reads TGTGCCAGCAGTTTATCGGGTAGCGGGCCCCCGGGGGCCTACAATGAGCAGTTCTTC. As protein: CASSLSGSGPPGAYNEQFF. The complete variable domain, with remaining parts taken from reference TRBV28 and TRBJ2-1, reads DVKVTQSSRYLVKRTGEKVFLECVQDMDHENMFWYRQDPGLGLRLIYFSYDVKMKEKGDIPEGYSVSREKKERFSLILESASTNQTSMYLCASSLSGSGPPGAYNEQFFGPGTRLTVL.

The table lists this clone with a count of one. The chain couples TRBV28 to TRBJ2-2; 12 positions agree with TRBD1. CDR1 MDHEN and CDR2 SYDVKM come from the germline V gene. The CDR3 is 16 residues long. The junction had 10 bases not matched to a gene; V was cut back by 6 bases and J by 8 bases. The CDR3 bases are TGTGCCAGCAGCTTCCCGGGACAGGGGGCGGGGGGGGAGCTGTTTTTT. Translated, it gives CASSFPGQGAGGELFF. Variable domain in full (rest from reference TRBV28 and TRBJ2-2): DVKVTQSSRYLVKRTGEKVFLECVQDMDHENMFWYRQDPGLGLRLIYFSYDVKMKEKGDIPEGYSVSREKKERFSLILESASTNQTSMYLCASSFPGQGAGGELFFGEGSRLTVL.

The J gene is TRBJ2-1, the V gene TRBV6-4; 9 nucleotides align to TRBD1. Per germline, CDR1 MRHNA and CDR2 SNTAGT. This CDR3 region has 15 residues. V lost 5 bases to trimming and J lost 6 bases; unmatched junction nucleotides: 8. The CDR3 sequence is CASSFGQGMGNEQFF. The CDR3 region has the DNA TGTGCCAGCAGTTTTGGACAGGGGATGGGCAATGAGCAGTTCTTC.

The chain has TRBV9 and TRBJ2-2; TRBD2 matches 7 bases. CDR3 size: 16 residues. The V and J ends lost 4 bases and 1 base, in that order; junction bases with no gene match: 7. Germline V gene data show CDR1 as SGDLS and CDR2 as YYNGEE. The CDR3 DNA is TGTGCCAGCAGCCCTCGACTAGCAGAGAACACCGGGGAGCTGTTTTTT. It yields the protein CASSPRLAENTGELFF.